The 18 T cell receptor beta chains reported below all come from one sample, sequenced in a study of shared T cell receptors in the human thymus. Data came from immunoSEQ multiplex PCR; TCRdb stores just in-frame clones and leaves some out. The sample lists 450,000 to 650,000 clones, around three quarters seen once, with more than 0.01% in the top ten. The sample also formed part of further work on human thymus T cells.

What was sequenced was thymocytes. Every receptor here comes from a boy less than two years old with a congenital heart defect.

V is TRBV11-3 and J is TRBJ1-1, with D perhaps matching TRBD1 (6 bases). The CDR3 totals 18 residues. Germline loops: CDR1 SGHNT, CDR2 YENEEA. The V and J ends lost 6 bases and 0 bases respectively, with 23 bases between them. CDR3 sequence (DNA): TGTGCCAGCAGAATCCACAGGGCCCCGCAAGAGTTGAACACTGAAGCTTTCTTT. It codes for CASRIHRAPQELNTEAFF. The full variable domain, in which reference TRBV11-3 and TRBJ1-1 provide the parts outside the CDR3, is EAGVVQSPRYKIIEKKQPVAFWCNPISGHNTLYWYLQNLGQGPELLIRYENEEAVDDSQLPKDRFSAERLKGVDSTLKIQPAELGDSAVYLCASRIHRAPQELNTEAFFGQGTRLTVV.

This CDR3 is CASSLCGGNTEAFF. The CDR3, as DNA: TGTGCCAGCAGTTTATGCGGGGGGAACACTGAAGCTTTCTTT. V is TRBV28 and J is TRBJ1-1, with a possible D match to TRBD1 (5 bases). Germline values: CDR1 MDHEN, CDR2 SYDVKM. The V gene lost 0 bases and the J gene lost 1 base, with 6 bases spanning the gap. The CDR3 loop spans 14 amino acids.

The V call is TRBV10-2, the J call TRBJ2-5, with 12 bases that match TRBD2. This CDR3 is built from 14 residues. CDR1 is WSHSY, CDR2 SAAADI, per germline. The junction had 2 bases not matched to a gene; V was cut back by 6 bases and J by 3 bases. The CDR3, as DNA: TGCGCCAGCAGGCGGACTAGCGGGGAAGAGACCCAGTACTTC. Encoded protein: CASRRTSGEETQYF.

This chain links TRBV28 with TRBJ1-1, with TRBD1 identical over 8 bases. This CDR3 contains 11 residues. The V segment lost 5 bases and the J segment 10 bases; nucleotides outside the gene matches: 3. The germline gives CDR1 MDHEN, CDR2 SYDVKM. Written as DNA, the CDR3 is TGTGCCAGCAGTGCCGGACAGGGAGCTTTCTTT. Translating gives CASSAGQGAFF.

CDR3 DNA: TGTGCCAGTAGTATCCAGGACAGGATCCCCATGGATTCACCCCTCCACTTT. It yields the protein CASSIQDRIPMDSPLHF. The chain couples TRBV19 to TRBJ1-6; 7 bases line up with TRBD1. The CDR3 covers 17 residues. The ends lost 3 bases at V and 8 bases at J; junction bases unmatched: 13. Germline CDR1 and CDR2: LNHDA and SQIVND (reference sequence).

The genes are TRBV23-1 and TRBJ2-7, with TRBD2 identical over 7 bases. TRBV23-1 is an ORF for which the function is uncertain. CDR3 length equals 16 residues. The V segment lost 0 bases and the J segment 2 bases; nucleotides outside the gene matches: 7. The CDR3 here is CASSQSDGRRTYEQYF. The CDR3 region has the DNA TGCGCCAGCAGTCAATCGGACGGGAGGAGGACCTACGAGCAGTACTTC.

This clone was seen once. V and J are TRBV2 and TRBJ1-5; the D is unclear. Germline assignment: CDR1 SNHLY and CDR2 FYNNEI. The CDR3 contains 12 residues. V was trimmed by 6 bases and J by 5 bases, leaving 8 bases between them. The CDR3, as DNA: TGTGCCAGCAGGGGAGAAGATCAGCCCCAGCATTTT. Translating gives CASRGEDQPQHF. The full variable domain, with the rest looked up from reference TRBV2 and TRBJ1-5, is EPEVTQTPSHQVTQMGQEVILRCVPISNHLYFYWYRQILGQKVEFLVSFYNNEISEKSEIFDDQFSVERPDGSNFTLKIRSTKLEDSAMYFCASRGEDQPQHFGDGTRLSIL.

The chain has TRBV7-2 and TRBJ2-5, with TRBD1 matching over 7 bases. V was pared by 5 bases and J by 2 bases, with 8 bases of the junction left unmatched. This CDR3 is built from 15 residues. Per the germline V gene, CDR1 is SGHTA and CDR2 is FQGNSA. The CDR3 sequence: CASSRGRGRQETQYF. As DNA, the CDR3 is TGTGCCAGCAGCCGGGGAAGGGGGCGTCAAGAGACCCAGTACTTC.

The V and J genes are TRBV25-1 and TRBJ2-5; 7 bases align to TRBD1. Germline CDR1 and CDR2: MGHDK and SYGVNS. The CDR3 is made up of 13 amino acids. With 4 bases clipped from V and 5 bases from J, the junction kept 4 bases outside the gene matches. CDR3 sequence reads: CASSVTGVETQYF. The CDR3 nucleotides are TGTGCCAGCAGTGTAACAGGGGTGGAGACCCAGTACTTC.

The chain links TRBV5-4 to TRBJ2-3; TRBD2 matches 14 bases. After removal of 6 bases from V and 2 bases from J, the junction contained 5 bases not matched to a gene. Germline lookup yields CDR1 SGHNT and CDR2 YYREEE (reference sequence). The length of the CDR3 is 16 residues. The chain's CDR3 is CASTGTSGRPTDTQYF. In DNA, the CDR3 is TGTGCCAGCACCGGGACTAGCGGGAGACCCACAGATACGCAGTATTTT.

V usage is TRBV10-3 and J usage is TRBJ2-1; 13 nucleotides match TRBD2. Germline V lookup: CDR1 ENHRY, CDR2 SYGVKD. CDR3 length equals 17 residues. The junction had 10 bases not matched to a gene; V was cut back by 6 bases and J by 5 bases. As DNA, the CDR3 is TGTGCCATCAGCACAGGACTAGCGGGAGAGCGGGACAATGAGCAGTTCTTC. It encodes CAISTGLAGERDNEQFF.

The V call is TRBV4-1, the J call TRBJ2-7, with D possibly being TRBD2 (5 bases). The V gene lost 0 bases and the J gene lost 7 bases, with 19 bases spanning the gap. The V gene's germline CDR1 is MGHRA and CDR2 YSYEKL. The CDR3 spans 16 residues. The CDR3 region has the DNA TGCGCCAGCAGCCAAGAACCGCCGGACCGATCGGGGGAGCAGTACTTC. Translated, it gives CASSQEPPDRSGEQYF.

The CDR3 DNA follows: TGTGCCAGTAGGCGGCACCATCAGCCCCAGCATTTT. This translates into CASRRHHQPQHF. The rearrangement joins TRBV19 to TRBJ1-5, with no clear D. The CDR3 is made up of 12 amino acids. CDR1 and CDR2 from the germline V gene are LNHDA and SQIVND (reference sequence). V was cut by 6 bases and J by 5 bases, with 8 bases left in between.

The gene calls are TRBV6-1 and TRBJ1-2; 8 nucleotides line up with TRBD1. The CDR3 spans 12 residues. Germline CDR1 reads MNHNS; CDR2 reads SASEGT. Losses at the gene ends were 6 bases for V and 8 bases for J; bases not matched to a gene: 5. The CDR3 here is CASSAGGKGYTF. Here the CDR3 DNA reads TGTGCCAGCAGCGCAGGGGGCAAAGGCTACACCTTC.

CDR3 nucleotides: TGTGCCAGCAGTCCCGAAGACAGGGGAATAGCCAAAAACATTCAGTACTTC. As protein: CASSPEDRGIAKNIQYF. This chain joins TRBV27 and TRBJ2-4; 8 positions agree with TRBD1. The length of the CDR3 is 17 residues. V lost 5 bases to trimming and J lost 0 bases; unmatched junction nucleotides: 9. CDR1 is MNHEY, CDR2 SMNVEV, per germline (reference sequence).

The chain couples TRBV9 to TRBJ1-1; D unclear. Germline V lookup: CDR1 SGDLS, CDR2 YYNGEE. The germline V and J ends were trimmed by 0 bases and 1 base, with 7 bases remaining between them. The CDR3 spans 14 residues. DNA of the CDR3: TGTGCCAGCAGCGTAGACGGTGCGAACACTGAAGCTTTCTTT. It encodes CASSVDGANTEAFF.

V and J are TRBV4-3 and TRBJ2-5, with D perhaps TRBD2 (5 bases). With the DNA end fitting TRBJ2-7 better, the J assignment may be wrong. Germline loops: CDR1 LGHNA, CDR2 YSLEER. CDR3 size: 17 residues. As DNA, the CDR3 is TGCGCCAGCAGCCAAGGAGTAAAGGGAGAAATCTCCTACGAGCAGTACTTC. The encoded protein is CASSQGVKGEISYEQYF.

The chain links TRBV30 to TRBJ2-3; 10 nucleotides align to TRBD2. The CDR3 extends over 14 amino acids. Germline lookup yields CDR1 GTSNPN and CDR2 SVGIG (reference sequence). V dropped 7 bases and J dropped 5; count of bases not matched to a gene: 9. In nucleotides, the CDR3 is TGTGCCTCCGCGCTAGCGGGAGTGGAAGATACGCAGTATTTT. Translating gives CASALAGVEDTQYF.